The T cell receptor (beta chain) under discussion was sequenced for a study of long-term antiretroviral therapy in people with HIV. Study conclusions and caveats: Transplant donor controls retained higher diversity, though diversity increased after ART.

The assay used was immunoSEQ (version v3.0), run at survey level. Sequencing used immunoSEQ multiplex PCR; TCRdb keeps in-frame clones, though not all of them. Here the sample spans tens of thousands of clones, 82% being singletons. Regarding this clone: Its antigen remains unidentified.

CDR1 is SNHLY and CDR2 is FYNNEI in the germline V gene. This CDR3 has 16 amino acids. Trimming cost V 3 bases and J 5 bases; bases outside gene matches: 7. The origin of this receptor is a man in his fifties or sixties with HIV. Sample: unsorted PBMCs, taken at the start of antiretroviral therapy. The V gene is TRBV2, the J gene TRBJ2-1; 10 positions match TRBD2. DNA for the CDR3: TGTGCCAGCAGTGACATAAAGCGGGGGGGGAACAATGAGCAGTTCTTC. Translating gives CASSDIKRGGNNEQFF.